This T cell receptor (beta chain) appears in the sequencing data of a study of blood T cell repertoires in COVID-19. Study summary: The origin of the acute and convalescent COVID-19 samples was the United States, Italy and Spain. From T cells, B-cell-depleted T cells, or PBMCs came the material, which was cDNA or gDNA.

Data came from immunoSEQ multiplex PCR; TCRdb stores just in-frame clones and leaves some out. The table lists roughly 250,000 clones, 70% to 90% of them singletons. The length of the CDR3 is 14 residues. Germline assignment: CDR1 GTSNPN and CDR2 SVGIG (reference sequence). Unmatched junction bases numbered 9, after V lost 3 bases and J lost 7 bases. This rearrangement joins TRBV30 to TRBJ2-1; TRBD2 matches 7 bases. The material sequenced was PBMCs or T cells enriched from blood (not recorded which). This TCR was sampled from a woman in her thirties or forties with acute COVID-19. CDR3: CAWRSLAVGNEQFF. The CDR3 nucleotides are TGTGCCTGGAGATCCCTAGCGGTCGGTAATGAGCAGTTCTTC.